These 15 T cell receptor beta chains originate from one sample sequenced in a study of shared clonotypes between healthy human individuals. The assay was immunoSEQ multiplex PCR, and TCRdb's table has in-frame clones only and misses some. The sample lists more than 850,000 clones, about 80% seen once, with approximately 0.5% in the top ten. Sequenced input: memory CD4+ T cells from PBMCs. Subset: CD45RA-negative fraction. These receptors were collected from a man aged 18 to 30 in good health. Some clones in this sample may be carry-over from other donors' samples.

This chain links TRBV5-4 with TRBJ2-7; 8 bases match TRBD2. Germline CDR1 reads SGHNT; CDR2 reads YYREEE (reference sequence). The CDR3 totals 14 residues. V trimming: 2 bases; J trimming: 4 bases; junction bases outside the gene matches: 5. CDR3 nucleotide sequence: TGTGCCAGCAGCTTAGCGGGAGTTATATACGAGCAGTACTTC. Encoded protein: CASSLAGVIYEQYF.

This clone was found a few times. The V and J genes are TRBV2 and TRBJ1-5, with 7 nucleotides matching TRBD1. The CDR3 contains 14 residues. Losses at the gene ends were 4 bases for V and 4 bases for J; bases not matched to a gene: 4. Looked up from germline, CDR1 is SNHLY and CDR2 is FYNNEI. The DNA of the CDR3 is TGTGCCAGCAGTGCTGGGGGACAGAATCAGCCCCAGCATTTT. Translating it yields CASSAGGQNQPQHF.

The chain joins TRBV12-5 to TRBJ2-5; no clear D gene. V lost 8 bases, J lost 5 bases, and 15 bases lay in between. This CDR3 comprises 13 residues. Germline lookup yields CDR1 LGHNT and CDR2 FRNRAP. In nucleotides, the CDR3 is TGTGCTAGTAGCCCTCAAGACCGGGAGACCCAGTACTTC. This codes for CASSPQDRETQYF.

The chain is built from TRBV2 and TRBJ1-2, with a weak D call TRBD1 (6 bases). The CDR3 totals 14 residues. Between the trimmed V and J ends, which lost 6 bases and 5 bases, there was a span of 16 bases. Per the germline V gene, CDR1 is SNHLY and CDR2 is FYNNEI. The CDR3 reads CASSGLQGIYGYTF. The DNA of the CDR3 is TGTGCCAGCAGCGGATTACAGGGCATTTATGGCTACACCTTC.

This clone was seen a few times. CDR3 residues: CASGEGGLINTIYF. The CDR3 DNA follows: TGTGCCAGCGGGGAAGGGGGCCTTATAAACACCATATATTTT. The chain is built from TRBV9 and TRBJ1-3; TRBD1 matches 7 bases. J gave up 6 bases and V 7 bases, and 10 bases lay outside the gene matches. The length of the CDR3 is 14 residues. Per the germline V gene, CDR1 is SGDLS and CDR2 is YYNGEE.

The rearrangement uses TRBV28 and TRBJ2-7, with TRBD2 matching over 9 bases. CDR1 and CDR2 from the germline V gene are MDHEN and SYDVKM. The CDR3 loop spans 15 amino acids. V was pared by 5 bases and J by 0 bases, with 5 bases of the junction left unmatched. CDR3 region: CASSTDSGSSYEQYF. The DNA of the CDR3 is TGTGCCAGCAGTACCGATAGCGGGAGCTCCTACGAGCAGTACTTC.

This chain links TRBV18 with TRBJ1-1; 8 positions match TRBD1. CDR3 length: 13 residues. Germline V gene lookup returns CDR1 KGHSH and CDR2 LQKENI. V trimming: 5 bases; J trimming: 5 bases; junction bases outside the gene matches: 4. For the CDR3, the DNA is TGTGCCAGCTCAGGACAGGGTGAGACTGAAGCTTTCTTT. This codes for CASSGQGETEAFF. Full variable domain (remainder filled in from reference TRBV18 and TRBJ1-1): NAGVMQNPRHLVRRRGQEARLRCSPMKGHSHVYWYRQLPEEGLKFMVYLQKENIIDESGMPKERFSAEFPKEGPSILRIQQVVRGDSAAYFCASSGQGETEAFFGQGTRLTVV.

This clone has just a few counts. The CDR3 loop is CAWSEQGYDGELFF. CDR3 coding DNA: TGTGCCTGGAGTGAACAGGGTTATGACGGGGAGCTGTTTTTT. This chain connects TRBV30 to TRBJ2-2; a weak D match, TRBD1 (6 bases). The length of the CDR3 is 14 residues. V was pared by 1 base and J by 7 bases, with 13 bases between. The germline V gene encodes CDR1 GTSNPN and CDR2 SVGIG (reference sequence). Drawing the rest from reference TRBV30 and TRBJ2-2, the complete variable domain is SQTIHQWPATLVQPVGSPLSLECTVEGTSNPNLYWYRQAAGRGLQLLFYSVGIGQISSEVPQNLSASRPQDRQFILSSKKLLLSDSGFYLCAWSEQGYDGELFFGEGSRLTVL.

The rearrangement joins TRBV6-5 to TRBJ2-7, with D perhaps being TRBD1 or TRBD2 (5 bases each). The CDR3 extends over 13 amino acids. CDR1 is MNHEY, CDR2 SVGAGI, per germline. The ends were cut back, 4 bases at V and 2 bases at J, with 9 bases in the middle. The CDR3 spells CASSSWGTYEQYF. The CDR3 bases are TGTGCCAGCAGTTCGTGGGGGACCTACGAGCAGTACTTC.

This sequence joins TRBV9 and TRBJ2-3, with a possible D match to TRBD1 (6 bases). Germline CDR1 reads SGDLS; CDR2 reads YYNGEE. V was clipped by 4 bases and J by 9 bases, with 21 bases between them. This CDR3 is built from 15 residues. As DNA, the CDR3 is TGTGCCAGCAGCCCGGGGATATCGGACAGCCCCACGCAGTATTTT. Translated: CASSPGISDSPTQYF.

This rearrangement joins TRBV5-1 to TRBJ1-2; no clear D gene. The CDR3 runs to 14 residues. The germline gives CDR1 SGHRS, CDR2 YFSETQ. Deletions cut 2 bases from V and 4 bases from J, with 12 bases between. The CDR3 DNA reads TGCGCCAGCAGCTTTGGAAGGGTGGGCTATGGCTACACCTTC. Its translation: CASSFGRVGYGYTF.

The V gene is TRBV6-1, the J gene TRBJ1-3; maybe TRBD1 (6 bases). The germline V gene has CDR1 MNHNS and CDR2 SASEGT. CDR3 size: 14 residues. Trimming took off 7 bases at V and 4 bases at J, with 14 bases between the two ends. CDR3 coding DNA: TGTGCCAGCACGGCAGGGGAAGTCGGAAACACCATATATTTT. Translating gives CASTAGEVGNTIYF.

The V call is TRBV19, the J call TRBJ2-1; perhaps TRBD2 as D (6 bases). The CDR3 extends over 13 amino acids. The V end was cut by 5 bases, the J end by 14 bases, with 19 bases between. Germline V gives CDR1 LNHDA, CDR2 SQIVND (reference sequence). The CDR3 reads CASSAGLTTREFF. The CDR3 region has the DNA TGTGCCAGTAGTGCGGGACTCACCACACGGGAGTTCTTC.

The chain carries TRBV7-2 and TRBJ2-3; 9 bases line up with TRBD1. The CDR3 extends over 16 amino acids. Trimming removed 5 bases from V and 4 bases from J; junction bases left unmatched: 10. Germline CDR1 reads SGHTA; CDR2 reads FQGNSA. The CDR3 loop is CASSVQGAHGPDTQYF. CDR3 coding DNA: TGTGCCAGCAGCGTACAGGGGGCGCATGGCCCAGATACGCAGTATTTT.

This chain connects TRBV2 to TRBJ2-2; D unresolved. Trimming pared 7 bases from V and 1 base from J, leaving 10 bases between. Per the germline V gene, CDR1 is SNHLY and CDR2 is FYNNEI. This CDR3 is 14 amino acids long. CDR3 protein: CASIRDGNTGELFF. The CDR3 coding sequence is TGTGCCAGCATTAGAGATGGGAACACCGGGGAGCTGTTTTTT.